The 16 T cell receptor beta chains below were found in one sample sequenced in a study of beta chain features in type 1 diabetes. What these receptors recognize is not known. Study findings and constraints: Type 1 diabetes patients showed a moderate but significant shortening of TCRB CDR3s in all four CD4+ subsets.

Reverse transcription of all isolated RNA meant that expressed TCRB transcripts were sequenced. Repertoires were generated with immunoSEQ multiplex PCR, while TCRdb's copy carries only in-frame clones and drops some. The data hold 250,000 to 300,000 clones, with around 24% observed a single time. Specimen: naive CD4+ T cells from blood. Source of these receptors: a woman aged 25 to 45 with type 1 diabetes.

The V call is TRBV28, the J call TRBJ1-2; weak D call: TRBD1 (6 bases). With 10 bases removed from V and 2 bases from J, the gap between germline ends came to 11 bases. Germline values: CDR1 MDHEN, CDR2 SYDVKM. The CDR3 length is 12 residues. For the CDR3, the DNA is TGTGCCACCTCGGGACAAAACTATGGCTACACCTTC. This sequence encodes CATSGQNYGYTF.

The V and J genes are TRBV29-1 and TRBJ2-1, with 7 bases matching TRBD1. Losses at the gene ends were 5 bases for V and 3 bases for J; bases not matched to a gene: 10. Germline V CDR1 and CDR2: SQVTM, ANQGSEA. The CDR3 is 15 amino acids. The CDR3 is CSVNHGTVYYNEQFF. In nucleotides, the CDR3 is TGCAGCGTTAATCACGGGACAGTTTACTACAATGAGCAGTTCTTC.

This clone occurred a few times. The chain has TRBV30 and TRBJ1-1; no clear D. The length of the CDR3 is 15 residues. V shed 3 bases and J shed 5 bases, with 19 bases lying between them. CDR1 and CDR2 (germline): GTSNPN, SVGIG (reference sequence). The CDR3 nucleotides are TGTGCCTGGAGGCTCCCGGCGGTTAGAGGGACTGAAGCTTTCTTT. It translates to CAWRLPAVRGTEAFF.

J is TRBJ1-2 and V is TRBV7-9; D not certain. Germline V CDR1 and CDR2: SEHNR, FQNEAQ (reference sequence). The V gene lost 5 bases and the J gene lost 4 bases, with 8 bases spanning the gap. This CDR3 has 12 residues. CDR3 amino acids: CASSPEGYGYTF. Here the CDR3 DNA reads TGTGCCAGCAGCCCCGAGGGCTATGGCTACACCTTC.

The J gene is TRBJ1-1, the V gene TRBV7-9; 7 nucleotides align to TRBD1. Germline V gene lookup returns CDR1 SEHNR and CDR2 FQNEAQ (reference sequence). J lost 2 bases, V lost 5 bases, and 5 bases had no gene match. This CDR3 spans 14 amino acids. CDR3 residues: CASSPGQLNTEAFF. In DNA, the CDR3 is TGTGCCAGCAGCCCGGGACAGCTTAACACTGAAGCTTTCTTT. Filled out from reference TRBV7-9 and TRBJ1-1, the complete variable domain reads DTGVSQNPRHKITKRGQNVTFRCDPISEHNRLYWYRQTLGQGPEFLTYFQNEAQLEKSRLLSDRFSAERPKGSFSTLEIQRTEQGDSAMYLCASSPGQLNTEAFFGQGTRLTVV.

This clone was observed once. The chain is built from TRBV5-1 and TRBJ2-3, with TRBD2 as a possible D gene (5 bases). Trimming stripped 5 bases from V and 2 bases from J, with 12 bases between. Germline CDR1 is SGHRS and CDR2 is YFSETQ. This CDR3 region has 14 residues. CDR3 bases: TGCGCCAGCAGGAGGACTTTTTCCACAGATACGCAGTATTTT. The encoded protein is CASRRTFSTDTQYF.

J is TRBJ2-7 and V is TRBV4-1; D is unresolved. CDR1 is MGHRA and CDR2 is YSYEKL in the germline V gene. The CDR3 has 13 residues. V lost 0 bases to trimming and J lost 5 bases, with 8 bases between them. In nucleotides, the CDR3 is TGCGCCAGCAGCCAAGATTGGCGGAACGAGCAGTACTTC. Protein product: CASSQDWRNEQYF.

Details on this clone: Other DNA sequences within the sample encode an identical CDR3. The genes are TRBV5-1 and TRBJ2-3, with D hard to call. The V gene's germline CDR1 is SGHRS and CDR2 YFSETQ. V was cut by 0 bases and J by 6 bases, with 11 bases left in between. The CDR3 totals 14 residues. The CDR3 loop is CASSLGTVTDTQYF. The CDR3 DNA reads as TGCGCCAGCAGCTTGGGTACAGTTACGGATACGCAGTATTTT.

A few counts support this clone. This chain uses TRBV7-2 with TRBJ2-7; TRBD1 matches 9 bases. This CDR3 has 15 amino acids. CDR1 SGHTA and CDR2 FQGNSA come from the germline V gene. V lost 2 bases, J lost 6 bases, and 8 bases stayed unmatched. The CDR3 here is CASSLLGTGWAEQYF. Written as DNA, the CDR3 is TGTGCCAGCAGCTTACTGGGGACAGGGTGGGCCGAGCAGTACTTC.

This clone was found a few times. The chain joins TRBV29-1 to TRBJ2-3; 10 bases are a match to TRBD2. Trimming removed 4 bases from V and 3 bases from J; junction bases left unmatched: 7. The length of the CDR3 is 15 residues. Germline CDR1 is SQVTM and CDR2 is ANQGSEA. This chain's CDR3 is CSVVGAGGPTDTQYF. CDR3 DNA sequence: TGCAGCGTTGTCGGAGCGGGAGGGCCGACAGATACGCAGTATTTT.

This clone was seen just once. V is TRBV9 and J is TRBJ2-3; D not certain. This CDR3 is 14 amino acids long. Trimming removed 0 bases from V and 3 bases from J, with 8 bases in between. CDR1 is SGDLS and CDR2 is YYNGEE in the germline V gene. The CDR3 DNA reads as TGTGCCAGCAGCGTAGAAGGCAGGACAGATACGCAGTATTTT. Translating it yields CASSVEGRTDTQYF.

V is TRBV7-3 and J is TRBJ2-7; D remains unclear. Germline V gene data show CDR1 as SGHTA and CDR2 as FQGTGA. Trimming stripped 5 bases from V and 0 bases from J, with 14 bases between. This CDR3 is 15 amino acids long. The CDR3 DNA reads as TGTGCCAGCAGCCAAAACCCATCGAGCTCCTACGAGCAGTACTTC. It specifies CASSQNPSSSYEQYF.

This chain uses TRBV29-1 with TRBJ1-1; no reliable D call. Germline values: CDR1 SQVTM, CDR2 ANQGSEA. Trimming left V 7 bases short and J 0 bases short, with 6 bases between. The CDR3 has 11 residues. Here the CDR3 reads CSGTLNTEAFF. Here the CDR3 DNA reads TGCAGCGGTACACTGAACACTGAAGCTTTCTTT.

This clone was counted between two and nine times. CDR3 coding DNA: TGTGCCATCAGTGAGTCTAGAGTTTCGGTCGGCGGGGAGCTGTTTTTT. This sequence encodes CAISESRVSVGGELFF. The chain links TRBV10-3 to TRBJ2-2; D is unresolved. CDR3 length: 16 amino acids. CDR1 and CDR2 from the germline V gene are ENHRY and SYGVKD. Trimming took 0 bases from V and 7 from J, leaving 15 bases between them.

In this sample, this clone turned up a few times. The chain carries TRBV5-6 and TRBJ2-4; 9 bases line up with TRBD1. The CDR3 has 15 residues. The germline CDR1 and CDR2 sequences are SGHDT and YYEEEE. With 2 bases clipped from V and 8 bases from J, the junction kept 8 bases outside the gene matches. The CDR3 region is CASSLMDRGRDIQYF. The CDR3 nucleotides read TGTGCCAGCAGCTTAATGGACAGGGGCAGGGACATTCAGTACTTC.

The J gene is TRBJ1-5, the V gene TRBV28; D may be TRBD1 (6 bases). Germline V gene data show CDR1 as MDHEN and CDR2 as SYDVKM. Deletions cut 4 bases from V and 0 bases from J, with 10 bases between. The CDR3 is 15 residues long. The CDR3 region is CASSYTGISNQPQHF. The CDR3 DNA reads as TGTGCCAGCAGTTACACAGGGATTAGCAATCAGCCCCAGCATTTT.